Following are 23 T cell receptor beta chains from one sample sequenced in a study of tumor and adjacent non-tumor tissue in lung cancer. No cell sorting was done before RNA was extracted from the tissue. This non-tumor lung sample came from over 3 cm beyond the tumor edge. Three rounds of nested PCR, following a modified ARM-PCR protocol, produced the TCRbeta library. TCRdb itself ran the multiplex PCR reads through MiXCR, one entry per CDR3 protein. The top ten clones hold 23% of a sample with about 50,000 distinct CDR3 sequences, about 79% of them seen once. Sequencing input: distant non-tumor lung tissue. These TCRs come from a woman aged 55 to 70 with non-small cell lung cancer.

The chain combines TRBV4-3 with TRBJ1-1; D might be TRBD1 (5 bases). The V gene lost 0 bases and the J gene lost 3 bases, with 14 bases spanning the gap. This CDR3 is built from 16 residues. Germline V gene sequence: CDR1 LGHNA, CDR2 YSLEER. In nucleotides, the CDR3 is TGCGCCAGCAGCCAAGAGGCAGCGGGGGAGGACACTGAAGCTTTCTTT. Its translation is CASSQEAAGEDTEAFF.

To note about this clonotype: An end of the junction does not agree with germline; a read error may underlie this. V and J are TRBV11-2 and TRBJ2-5, with a possible D match to TRBD1 (5 bases). Looked up from germline, CDR1 is SGHAT and CDR2 is FQNNGV. The length of the CDR3 is 14 residues. Written as DNA, the CDR3 is TGTGCCAGCAACTTATGTGGCAGGGTAGAGACTCAGTACTTC. Translating it yields CASNLCGRVETQYF. Variable domain in full (rest from reference TRBV11-2 and TRBJ2-5): EAGVAQSPRYKIIEKRQSVAFWCNPISGHATLYWYQQILGQGPKLLIQFQNNGVVDDSQLPKDRFSAERLKGVDSTLKIQPAKLEDSAVYLCASNLCGRVETQYFGPGTRLLVL.

About this clonotype itself: No conserved phenylalanine or tryptophan is present at the end of the CDR3, so a read error is the likely explanation. The rearrangement links TRBV11-2 to TRBJ2-5, with 8 nucleotides matching TRBD1. The CDR3 contains 15 residues. Germline lookup yields CDR1 SGHAT and CDR2 FQNNGV. CDR3: CVSSSTGAGGVTQYI. The CDR3 DNA follows: TGTGTCAGCAGCTCGACAGGGGCAGGGGGCGTGACCCAGTACATC.

This clonotype was picked up one time. A much larger clonotype is one base distant, so this may be a read error. The chain links TRBV7-3 to TRBJ2-1; D uncertain. Germline V CDR1 and CDR2: SGHTA, FQGTGA. The CDR3 sequence is 13 residues long. The CDR3 DNA sequence: TGTACCAGCAGCTTCACTCCTTACAATGAGCAGTTCTTC. Translating it yields CTSSFTPYNEQFF. Full variable domain (remainder filled in from reference TRBV7-3 and TRBJ2-1): GAGVSQTPSNKVTEKGKYVELRCDPISGHTALYWYRQSLGQGPEFLIYFQGTGAADDSGLPNDRFFAVRPEGSVSTLKIQRTERGDSAVYLCTSSFTPYNEQFFGPGTRLTVL.

The chain joins TRBV6-1 to TRBJ1-1, with 9 bases fitting TRBD1. This CDR3 is 18 amino acids long. V dropped 4 bases and J dropped 1; count of bases not matched to a gene: 13. Looked up from germline, CDR1 is MNHNS and CDR2 is SASEGT. DNA for the CDR3: TGTGCCAGCAGTGGTTACCCGGGACAGGGCCTTTGGAACACTGAAGCTTTCTTT. It is translated as CASSGYPGQGLWNTEAFF.

Turning to this clonotype: A read error is likely, as this CDR3 ends without the conserved phenylalanine or tryptophan. The rearrangement uses TRBV29-1 and TRBJ2-7; 8 nucleotides match TRBD2. Unmatched junction bases numbered 11, after V lost 4 bases and J lost 3 bases. This CDR3 is 15 amino acids long. Germline loops: CDR1 SQVTM, CDR2 ANQGSEA. CDR3 DNA: TGCAGCGTTGCGGGTGGCCTAGCGGGCAACTACGAGCAGTACTTA. Amino acid sequence: CSVAGGLAGNYEQYL.

This clonotype was seen more than once but under ten times. The conserved closing phenylalanine or tryptophan is absent in this CDR3, likely reflecting a read error. The genes are TRBV6-2 or TRBV6-3 and TRBJ2-1, with D unresolved. Germline assignment: CDR1 MNHEY and CDR2 SVGEGT. The CDR3 consists of 16 residues. The ends were cut back, 0 bases at V and 2 bases at J, with 11 bases in the middle. The CDR3 region is CASSYSSTVPYNEQFS. CDR3 in DNA: TGTGCCAGCAGTTACTCGTCCACGGTACCCTACAATGAGCAGTTCTCT.

As for this clonotype: This may come from a read error, since a much larger clone is one base off. V usage is TRBV6-1 and J usage is TRBJ2-1; no clear D gene. V dropped 7 bases and J dropped 6 bases, with 19 bases sitting between them. Germline CDR1 reads MNHNS; CDR2 reads SASEGT. This CDR3 is 15 amino acids long. The CDR3: CASNSQDPGRNEQFF. In DNA form, the CDR3 reads TGTGCCAGCAACAGTCAGGACCCCGGACGCAATGAGCAGTTCTTC.

Worth noting for this clonotype: The conserved final phenylalanine or tryptophan is absent from the CDR3, which likely points to a read error. The rearrangement links TRBV5-4 to TRBJ2-5; D is possibly TRBD2 (8 bases). Trimming shortened V by 3 bases and J by 9 bases, and 21 bases separated the two germline ends. The CDR3 runs 15 residues. CDR1 SGHNT and CDR2 YYREEE come from the germline V gene (reference sequence). The CDR3, as DNA: TGTGCCAGCAGCTGGGACGGGAGGGGGCTTACGGCCCAGTACTCC. Residues: CASSWDGRGLTAQYS.

With regard to this clonotype: Sequence at one end of the junction differs from germline and may be a read error. The V call is TRBV11-2, the J call TRBJ2-2, with D maybe TRBD2 (5 bases). Per germline, CDR1 SGHAT and CDR2 FQNNGV. The CDR3 contains 16 residues. The CDR3 loop reads CASSLVLEAHTGELFF. The DNA of the CDR3 is TGTGCCAGCAGCTTAGTATTGGAGGCTCACACTGGGGAGCTGTTTTTT. Complete variable domain (other parts from reference TRBV11-2 and TRBJ2-2): EAGVAQSPRYKIIEKRQSVAFWCNPISGHATLYWYQQILGQGPKLLIQFQNNGVVDDSQLPKDRFSAERLKGVDSTLKIQPAKLEDSAVYLCASSLVLEAHTGELFFGEGSRLTVL.

This clonotype has a count of ten or more. This chain links TRBV11-2 with TRBJ2-2; TRBD1 matches at 7 bases. The germline gives CDR1 SGHAT, CDR2 FQNNGV. CDR3 length equals 14 residues. After removal of 5 bases from V and 4 bases from J, the junction contained 4 bases not matched to a gene. The CDR3 region is CASSTTGVTGELFF. For the CDR3, the DNA is TGTGCCAGCAGCACAACAGGGGTCACCGGGGAGCTGTTTTTT.

Note on this clonotype: A much larger clone sits a single nucleotide away, making a read error possible. V is TRBV28 and J is TRBJ2-5, with D possibly matching TRBD1 (6 bases). CDR1 and CDR2 (germline): MDHEN, SYDVKM. The CDR3 has 14 amino acids. V lost 6 bases and J lost 5, with 16 bases in between. CDR3 loop: CASRRDKGPETQYF. The CDR3 DNA is TGTGCCAGCAGACGGGACAAGGGGCCCGAGACCCAGTACTTC.

This clonotype was recorded once. The final CDR3 position lacks the conserved phenylalanine or tryptophan, pointing to a likely read error. This chain links TRBV6-2 or TRBV6-3 with TRBJ2-1; TRBD1 aligns across 7 bases. J gave up 4 bases and V 6 bases, and 9 bases lay outside the gene matches. The CDR3 has 15 residues. The germline V gene encodes CDR1 MNHEY and CDR2 SVGEGT. The CDR3 region is CASSRGQEGYNEQFL. CDR3 in DNA: TGTGCCAGCAGCCGAGGACAGGAAGGTTACAATGAGCAGTTCTTA.

For this clonotype: At one end the junction does not follow the germline gene, possibly because of a read error. The J gene is TRBJ2-7, the V gene TRBV5-6, with TRBD1 matching 10 bases. Germline lookup yields CDR1 SGHDT and CDR2 YYEEEE. The CDR3 totals 16 residues. For the CDR3, the DNA is TGTGCCAGGAGCTGGCGGACAGGGGGTGAGACTCTGGGGCAGTACTTC. Translation gives CARSWRTGGETLGQYF. Based on the CDR3 plus reference TRBV5-6 and TRBJ2-7, the full variable domain is DAGVTQSPTHLIKTRGQQVTLRCSPKSGHDTVSWYQQALGQGPQFIFQYYEEEERQRGNFPDRFSGHQFPNYSSELNVNALLLGDSALYLCARSWRTGGETLGQYFGPGTRLTVT.

Worth noting for this clonotype: Sequence at one end of the junction differs from germline and may be a read error. The chain uses TRBV14 and TRBJ1-1; TRBD1 aligns across 7 bases. This CDR3 comprises 12 residues. Looked up from germline, CDR1 is SGHDN and CDR2 is FVKESK. In DNA, the CDR3 is TGTGCGAGCAGCCGGGACAGCGTGGAAGGTTTCTTT. Protein: CASSRDSVEGFF.

Concerning this clonotype: This CDR3 is missing its conserved last phenylalanine or tryptophan, likely due to a read error. The chain has TRBV4-3 and TRBJ2-1, with D perhaps matching TRBD1 (5 bases). From germline, CDR1 is LGHNA and CDR2 YSLEER. Trimming cost V 0 bases and J 7 bases, with 13 bases left between them. The CDR3 spans 15 residues. CDR3 sequence (DNA): TGCGCCAGCAGCCAAGATCCAGGGCGGATGAATGAGCAGTTCATC. It yields the protein CASSQDPGRMNEQFI.

This clonotype was found once. Germline and junction disagree at one end, which may indicate a read error. This chain links TRBV4-3 with TRBJ2-4; D unclear. This CDR3 region has 15 residues. Germline V gives CDR1 LGHNA, CDR2 YSLEER. CDR3 region: CASSLETGERNIKYF. CDR3 coding DNA: TGCGCCAGCAGCTTGGAGACCGGTGAGAGAAACATTAAGTATTTC.

Regarding this clonotype: A read error may produce the germline difference seen at one junction end. The chain joins TRBV10-1 to TRBJ2-2; D is possibly TRBD2 (5 bases). The CDR3 runs 15 residues. The germline V gene has CDR1 WNHNN and CDR2 SYGVQD (reference sequence). The CDR3 sequence is CACSEGALSGRELFF. CDR3 in DNA: TGCGCCTGCAGTGAGGGTGCTTTATCGGGCAGGGAGCTGTTTTTT.

Worth noting for this clonotype: A read error may account for a junction end that differs from germline. The rearrangement links TRBV6-5 to TRBJ2-7; D is ambiguous. The CDR3 has 14 amino acids. CDR1 is MNHEY, CDR2 SVGAGI, per germline. The CDR3 here is CASSLLGADGEQYF. The CDR3, as DNA: TGTGCCAGCAGTCTCCTCGGCGCGGACGGCGAGCAGTACTTT.

This clonotype was picked up a small number of times. A read error is possible here, since a much larger clone lies one base away. The chain links TRBV30 to TRBJ2-3, with a possible D match to TRBD1 (6 bases). This CDR3 is built from 13 residues. Germline CDR1 and CDR2: GTSNPN and SVGIG (reference sequence). The CDR3 region is CVWSGTTQDTQYF. CDR3 DNA sequence: TGTGTCTGGAGTGGGACAACCCAAGATACGCAGTATTTT.

This clonotype showed up many times. With a much larger clone just one base away, this may be a read error. J is TRBJ2-7 and V is TRBV4-3; D is ambiguous. From germline, CDR1 is LGHNA and CDR2 YSLEER. The CDR3 is 14 residues long. CDR3 DNA sequence: TGCGCCAGCAGCCAAGATTTGGGGTCCTACGGGCAGTACTTC. It codes for CASSQDLGSYGQYF.

Note on this clonotype: Its ends do not fully match the called genes, so a read error is possible. The genes are TRBV6-2 or TRBV6-3 and TRBJ2-7; D may be TRBD1 (6 bases). The CDR3 spans 13 residues. The germline V gene encodes CDR1 MNHEY and CDR2 SVGEGT. The CDR3 here is CASSRQEPYEQYF. CDR3 nucleotides: TGTGCCAGCAGTAGACAGGAACCCTACGAGCAATACTTC.

The V gene is TRBV29-1, the J gene TRBJ2-1; tentatively, D is TRBD1 (5 bases). The CDR3 contains 12 residues. Germline assignment: CDR1 SQVTM and CDR2 ANQGSEA. The CDR3 coding sequence is TGCAATGTTGGCCACAGGACGGGTGAGCAGTTCTTC. This translates into CNVGHRTGEQFF.